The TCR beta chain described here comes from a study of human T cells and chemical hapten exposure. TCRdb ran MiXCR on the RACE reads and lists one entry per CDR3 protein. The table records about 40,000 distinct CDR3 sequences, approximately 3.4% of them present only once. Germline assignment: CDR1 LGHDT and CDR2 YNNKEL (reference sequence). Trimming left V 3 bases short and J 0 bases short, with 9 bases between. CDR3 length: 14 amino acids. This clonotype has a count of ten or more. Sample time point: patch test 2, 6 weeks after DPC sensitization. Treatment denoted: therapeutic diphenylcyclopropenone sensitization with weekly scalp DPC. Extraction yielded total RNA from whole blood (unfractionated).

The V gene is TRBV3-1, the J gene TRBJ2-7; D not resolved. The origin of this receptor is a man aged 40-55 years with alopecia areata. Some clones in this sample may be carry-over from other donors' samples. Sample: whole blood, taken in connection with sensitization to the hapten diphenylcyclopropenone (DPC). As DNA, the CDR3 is TGTGCCAGCAGCCATGGACGCGGCTCCTACGAGCAGTACTTC. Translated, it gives CASSHGRGSYEQYF.